The T cell receptor beta chain described here comes from a study of T cell responses to AZD1222 COVID-19 vaccine. Trimming stripped 6 bases from V and 7 bases from J, with 13 bases between. CDR3 length equals 14 residues. CDR1 is MNHEY and CDR2 is SVGAGI in the germline V gene. Produced via immunoSEQ multiplex PCR; TCRdb's table is partial and in-frame only. The repertoire holds about 130,000 clones, with about 89% as singletons. Study-wide points: Clonal diversity was possibly underestimated, and the donors were mostly white British, with more females.

Regarding this clone: What it binds is not known.

The receptor was isolated from an adult in good health. Sequencing used peripheral blood, obtained on day 0 of AZD1222 vaccination. J is TRBJ1-6 and V is TRBV6-5; no reliable D call. The DNA for the CDR3 is TGTGCCAGCAGGATTAGAACTGGGAATTCACCCCTCCACTTT. Encoded protein: CASRIRTGNSPLHF.